Presented here are 17 T cell receptor beta chains from one specimen sequenced in a study of blood T cell repertoires in COVID-19 (TCRdb year 2020). The method was the immunoSEQ multiplex PCR assay. Entries here come from immuneACCESS through TCRdb and include only in-frame sequences with V and J called. Some clones fail to appear in such tables; in the studies checked, an unresolved V gene covers under half of the shortfall, and the cause of the remainder is unknown. Across this sample there are approximately 230,000 clones, with 88% seen only once. The top ten clones comprise approximately 1.4% of the sample. Source material: peripheral blood. The source is a man at least 80 years old with acute or convalescent COVID-19.

V usage is TRBV7-9 and J usage is TRBJ2-7, with TRBD2 identical over 13 bases. With 5 bases clipped from V and 3 bases from J, the junction kept 4 bases outside the gene matches. This CDR3 comprises 15 residues. Germline assignment: CDR1 SEHNR and CDR2 FQNEAQ (reference sequence). CDR3 region: CASSRGTSGNYEQYF. DNA for the CDR3: TGTGCCAGCAGCCGCGGGACTAGCGGGAACTACGAGCAGTACTTC.

The V and J genes are TRBV7-3 and TRBJ2-7; D may be TRBD2 (6 bases). Germline V lookup: CDR1 SGHTA, CDR2 FQGTGA. This CDR3 contains 15 residues. Trimming stripped 1 base from V and 6 bases from J, with 16 bases between. The CDR3 region has the DNA TGTGCCAGCAGCTTAAGGGTAGCGGCGAGTCCCGAGCAGTACTTC. Amino acids: CASSLRVAASPEQYF.

The V gene is TRBV18, the J gene TRBJ1-4, with 9 bases matching TRBD1. This CDR3 is built from 18 residues. Trimming took 6 bases from V and 0 from J; bases not matched to a gene: 11. Germline lookup yields CDR1 KGHSH and CDR2 LQKENI. The CDR3 sequence: CASSARTGDPATNEKLFF. CDR3 nucleotide sequence: TGTGCCAGCTCTGCCCGGACAGGGGACCCTGCAACTAATGAAAAACTGTTTTTT.

The chain links TRBV2 to TRBJ1-5; D may be TRBD1 (5 bases). The CDR3 has 13 residues. Germline CDR1 is SNHLY and CDR2 is FYNNEI. The germline V and J ends were trimmed by 6 bases and 4 bases, with 10 bases remaining between them. The CDR3 region has the DNA TGTGCCAGCAGGCGGGACCCGAATCAGCCCCAGCATTTT. It codes for CASRRDPNQPQHF.

The J gene is TRBJ1-4, the V gene TRBV9; TRBD1 agrees at 9 bases. Germline V gene lookup returns CDR1 SGDLS and CDR2 YYNGEE. The trim removed 2 bases at V and 4 bases at J, leaving 3 bases unmatched. The CDR3 covers 15 residues. The chain's CDR3 is CASSVDRGLNEKLFF. The CDR3 nucleotides read TGTGCCAGCAGCGTGGACAGGGGCCTTAATGAAAAACTGTTTTTT.

In its sample, this clone was seen once. The chain recombines TRBV11-2 with TRBJ2-7; 11 bases match TRBD1. The V and J ends lost 3 bases and 3 bases, in that order; junction bases with no gene match: 4. This CDR3 is 15 amino acids long. The germline CDR1 and CDR2 sequences are SGHAT and FQNNGV. CDR3 nucleotide sequence: TGTGCCAGCAGCTTCCGGACAGGGGGCGTCTACGAGCAGTACTTC. It encodes CASSFRTGGVYEQYF.

The chain links TRBV18 to TRBJ1-4; 8 positions match TRBD1. Trimming took 1 base from V and 8 from J; bases not matched to a gene: 18. The CDR3 covers 19 residues. Germline V gene data show CDR1 as KGHSH and CDR2 as LQKENI. CDR3 bases: TGTGCCAGCTCACCACTAGTAGTTGGACAGGGCCTCTATGAAGAAAAACTGTTTTTT. Protein product: CASSPLVVGQGLYEEKLFF. Full variable domain (rest looked up from reference TRBV18 and TRBJ1-4): NAGVMQNPRHLVRRRGQEARLRCSPMKGHSHVYWYRQLPEEGLKFMVYLQKENIIDESGMPKERFSAEFPKEGPSILRIQQVVRGDSAAYFCASSPLVVGQGLYEEKLFFGSGTQLSVL.

The rearrangement joins TRBV6-5 to TRBJ2-5; TRBD1 matches at 12 bases. V trimming: 6 bases; J trimming: 5 bases; junction bases outside the gene matches: 1. The CDR3 totals 13 residues. CDR1 is MNHEY and CDR2 is SVGAGI in the germline V gene. CDR3 sequence reads: CASSGTGGETQYF. DNA of the CDR3: TGTGCCAGCAGCGGGACAGGGGGCGAGACCCAGTACTTC.

V usage is TRBV28 and J usage is TRBJ2-1, with 7 bases matching TRBD2. CDR3 size: 18 residues. The ends lost 5 bases at V and 0 bases at J; junction bases unmatched: 13. CDR1 is MDHEN, CDR2 SYDVKM, per germline. DNA for the CDR3: TGTGCCAGCAGTAACATCGGGGGAGCGGGAAGCTCCTACAATGAGCAGTTCTTC. Translation gives CASSNIGGAGSSYNEQFF.

This chain links TRBV7-8 with TRBJ1-2; D gene ambiguous. This CDR3 has 13 residues. V lost 4 bases, J lost 1 base, and 7 bases lay in between. Looked up from germline, CDR1 is SGHVS and CDR2 is FQNEAQ. This CDR3 reads CASSSVFNYGYTF. The DNA of the CDR3 is TGTGCCAGCAGCTCCGTCTTTAACTATGGCTACACCTTC.

Regarding this clone: Within the sample, other DNA sequences also encode this same CDR3. The chain couples TRBV18 to TRBJ2-5; a weak D match, TRBD2 (6 bases). Germline CDR1 KGHSH, CDR2 LQKENI. This CDR3 spans 15 amino acids. The V end lost 0 bases, the J end lost 6 bases, and 14 bases lay between the germline ends. The CDR3 nucleotides read TGTGCCAGCTCACCACCGGAGGGGCAGCGGAAGACCCAGTACTTC. Translated: CASSPPEGQRKTQYF. The full variable domain, rest sourced from reference TRBV18 and TRBJ2-5, is NAGVMQNPRHLVRRRGQEARLRCSPMKGHSHVYWYRQLPEEGLKFMVYLQKENIIDESGMPKERFSAEFPKEGPSILRIQQVVRGDSAAYFCASSPPEGQRKTQYFGPGTRLLVL.

The CDR3 sequence: CASSLEPEGVEQYF. The CDR3 region has the DNA TGTGCCAGCAGCTTGGAGCCCGAGGGGGTCGAGCAGTACTTC. V usage is TRBV5-4 and J usage is TRBJ2-7; the D gene is possibly TRBD1 (6 bases). Germline CDR1 is SGHNT and CDR2 is YYREEE (reference sequence). V lost 0 bases and J lost 6, with 13 bases in between. CDR3 length: 14 residues.

CDR3 nucleotides: TGTGCCAGCAGTGGGGAGCTCCGACGCACTGAAGCTTTCTTT. Its protein is CASSGELRRTEAFF. The rearrangement uses TRBV2 and TRBJ1-1; D is unresolved. Per germline, CDR1 SNHLY and CDR2 FYNNEI. The CDR3 spans 14 residues. V gave up 4 bases and J gave up 4 bases, with 13 bases separating them.

The CDR3, as DNA: TGTGCCACGAGTAGGGCTCAGGAGGGGTCCTATAATTCACCCCTCCACTTT. It specifies CATSRAQEGSYNSPLHF. The chain uses TRBV10-3 and TRBJ1-6, with D perhaps TRBD1 (5 bases). The CDR3 runs 17 residues. Germline assignment: CDR1 ENHRY and CDR2 SYGVKD. Trimming took off 10 bases at V and 1 base at J, with 20 bases between the two ends.

This chain connects TRBV5-5 to TRBJ1-4, with D maybe TRBD1 (6 bases). V was cut by 1 base and J by 0 bases, with 13 bases left in between. The CDR3 runs 17 residues. CDR1 is SGHKS and CDR2 is YYEKEE in the germline V gene (reference sequence). The DNA of the CDR3 is TGTGCCAGCAGCTTGAGGGGCAGGGGAACAACTAATGAAAAACTGTTTTTT. Its protein product is CASSLRGRGTTNEKLFF.

The chain carries TRBV4-3 and TRBJ2-1; D gene uncertain. V shed 2 bases and J shed 0 bases, with 8 bases lying between them. This CDR3 spans 15 amino acids. CDR1 is LGHNA and CDR2 is YSLEER in the germline V gene. The CDR3 region has the DNA TGCGCCAGCAGCCAATCGCGGAGCTCCTACAATGAGCAGTTCTTC. Residues: CASSQSRSSYNEQFF.

In this sample, this clone turned up a few times. The chain carries TRBV19 and TRBJ1-1; 8 bases are shared with TRBD1. This CDR3 has 15 residues. Per germline, CDR1 LNHDA and CDR2 SQIVND (reference sequence). V lost 2 bases, J lost 4 bases, and 6 bases stayed unmatched. CDR3 amino acids: CASSITPTGGTEAFF. In DNA form, the CDR3 reads TGTGCCAGTAGTATAACCCCAACAGGGGGCACTGAAGCTTTCTTT.